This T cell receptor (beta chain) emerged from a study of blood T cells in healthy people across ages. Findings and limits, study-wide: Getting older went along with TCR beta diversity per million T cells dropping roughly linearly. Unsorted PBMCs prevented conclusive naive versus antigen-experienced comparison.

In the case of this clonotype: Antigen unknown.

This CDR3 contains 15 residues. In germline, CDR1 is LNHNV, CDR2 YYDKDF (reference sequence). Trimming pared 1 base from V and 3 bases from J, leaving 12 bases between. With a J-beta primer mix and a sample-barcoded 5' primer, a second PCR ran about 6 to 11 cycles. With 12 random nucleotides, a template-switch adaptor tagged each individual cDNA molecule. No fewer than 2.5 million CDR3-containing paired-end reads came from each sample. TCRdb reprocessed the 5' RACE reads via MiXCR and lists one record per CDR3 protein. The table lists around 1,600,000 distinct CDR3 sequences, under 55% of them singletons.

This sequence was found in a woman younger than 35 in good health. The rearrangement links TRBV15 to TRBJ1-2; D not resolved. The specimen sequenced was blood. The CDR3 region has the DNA TGTGCCACCAGCAGAGGGGGAGGGAGAGACTATGGCTACACCTTC. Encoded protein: CATSRGGGRDYGYTF.